Sequencing of this T cell receptor beta chain was carried out in a study of shared clonotypes between healthy human individuals. Splitting of each subset's genomic DNA was done evenly across several immunoSEQ plates. Sequencing used immunoSEQ multiplex PCR; TCRdb keeps in-frame clones, though not all of them. Among approximately 2.1 million clones listed, 85% to 95% were seen once. The CDR3 sequence is 14 residues long. Germline V gene data show CDR1 as SGHTA and CDR2 as FQGNSA. V was clipped by 1 base and J by 4 bases, with 11 bases between them. The chain combines TRBV7-2 with TRBJ2-7; tentative D call: TRBD2 (5 bases). The sequencing input was naive CD4+ T cells from PBMCs. Sample subset: CD45RA+ positively selected. The TCR originated in a man aged 18 to 30 in good health. Some clones in this sample may be carry-over from other donors' samples. DNA for the CDR3: TGTGCCAGCAGCTTAGTCTGGACGGGATACGAGCAGTACTTC. Translating gives CASSLVWTGYEQYF.